The text below deals with one TCR beta chain. What it recognizes is unknown. iRepertoire HTBI primers and Arm-PCR of CDR3 regions built TCR beta libraries. Original data processing: Across samples, 62 TRBV and roughly 13 TRBJ segments were found. TCRdb ran MiXCR on the multiplex PCR reads and lists one entry per CDR3 protein. TCRdb's processing, not the authors', yielded these V and J calls. This table has 400,000 to 600,000 distinct CDR3 sequences, around a fifth appearing once. Germline lookup yields CDR1 SNHLY and CDR2 FYNNEI. The CDR3 has 15 residues. V lost 8 bases, J lost 2 bases, and 11 bases stayed unmatched. The source of the sample is a study of regulatory T cells in long-lasting Graves disease. Time point specified: persistent/refractory GD, antithyroid drugs over 5 years with positive TRAb. Preparation of the TCR library used RNA extracted from PBMCs. Patients came through an endocrinology department, and that department was in Xi'an, China.

General study points: Repertoires from persistent disease leaned toward TRBV28, TRBJ1-2 and TRBJ2-5.

This TCR was recovered from a female donor with Graves disease. The sample in question was peripheral blood mononuclear cells (PBMCs), obtained when the disease was refractory, from a patient treated with antithyroid drugs. The rearrangement uses TRBV2 and TRBJ2-7, with TRBD1 matching over 8 bases. The CDR3: CASEGLDRDTYEQYF. The CDR3 DNA sequence: TGTGCCAGCGAAGGGCTGGACAGGGATACCTACGAGCAGTACTTC.